This section outlines one T cell receptor (beta chain) sequence together with its context. This specimen belongs to a study of cytomegalovirus exposure and HLA in healthy donors. Assay: immunoSEQ multiplex PCR; the TCRdb copy retains only in-frame clones and omits some. The sample holds a few hundred thousand clones, approximately 91% seen once. Germline V gives CDR1 LNHDA, CDR2 SQIVND (reference sequence). This CDR3 has 17 residues. The ends lost 2 bases at V and 7 bases at J; junction bases unmatched: 11. The J gene is TRBJ2-1, the V gene TRBV19, with TRBD2 identical over 10 bases. The sequence was obtained from a man between 25 and 39 years old in good health and CMV-seronegative. The specimen was PBMCs. The DNA for the CDR3 is TGTGCCAGTAGTATAATCCGCTACAGCGGGGGGGCGAATGAGCAGTTCTTC. Encoded protein: CASSIIRYSGGANEQFF.